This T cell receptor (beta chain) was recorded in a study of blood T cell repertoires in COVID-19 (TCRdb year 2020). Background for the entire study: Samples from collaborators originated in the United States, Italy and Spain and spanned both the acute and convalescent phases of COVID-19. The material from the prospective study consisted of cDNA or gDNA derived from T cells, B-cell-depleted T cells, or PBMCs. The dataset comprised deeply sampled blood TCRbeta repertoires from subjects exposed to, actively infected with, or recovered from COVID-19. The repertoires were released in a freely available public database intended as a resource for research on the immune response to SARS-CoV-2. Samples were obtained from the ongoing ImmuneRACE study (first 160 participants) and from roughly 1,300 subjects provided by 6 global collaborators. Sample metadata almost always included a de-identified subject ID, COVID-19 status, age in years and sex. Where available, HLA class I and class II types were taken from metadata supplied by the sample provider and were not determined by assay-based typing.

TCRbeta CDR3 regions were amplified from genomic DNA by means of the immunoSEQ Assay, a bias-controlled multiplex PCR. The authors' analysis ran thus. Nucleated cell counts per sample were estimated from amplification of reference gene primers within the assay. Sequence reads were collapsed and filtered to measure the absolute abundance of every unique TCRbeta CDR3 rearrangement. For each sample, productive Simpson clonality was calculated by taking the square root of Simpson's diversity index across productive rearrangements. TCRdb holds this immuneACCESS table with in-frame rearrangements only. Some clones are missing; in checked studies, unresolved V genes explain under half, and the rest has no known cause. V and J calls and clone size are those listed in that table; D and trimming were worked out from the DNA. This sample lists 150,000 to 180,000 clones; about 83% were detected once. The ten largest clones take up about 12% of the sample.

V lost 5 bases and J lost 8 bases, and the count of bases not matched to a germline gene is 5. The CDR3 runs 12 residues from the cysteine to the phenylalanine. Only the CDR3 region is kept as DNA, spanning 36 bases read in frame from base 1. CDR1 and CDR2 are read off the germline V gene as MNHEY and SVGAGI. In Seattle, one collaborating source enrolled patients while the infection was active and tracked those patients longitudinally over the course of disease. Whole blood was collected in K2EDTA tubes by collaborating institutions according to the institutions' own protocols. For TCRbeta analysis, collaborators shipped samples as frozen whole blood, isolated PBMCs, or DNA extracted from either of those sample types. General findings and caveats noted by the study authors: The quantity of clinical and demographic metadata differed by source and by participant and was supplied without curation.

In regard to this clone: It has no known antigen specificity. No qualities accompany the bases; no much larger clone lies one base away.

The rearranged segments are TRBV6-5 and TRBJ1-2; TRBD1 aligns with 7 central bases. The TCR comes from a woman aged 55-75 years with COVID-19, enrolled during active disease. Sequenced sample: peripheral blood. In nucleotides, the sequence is TGTGCCAGCAGTATGACAGGGTGGGGCTACACCTTC. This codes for CASSMTGWGYTF.